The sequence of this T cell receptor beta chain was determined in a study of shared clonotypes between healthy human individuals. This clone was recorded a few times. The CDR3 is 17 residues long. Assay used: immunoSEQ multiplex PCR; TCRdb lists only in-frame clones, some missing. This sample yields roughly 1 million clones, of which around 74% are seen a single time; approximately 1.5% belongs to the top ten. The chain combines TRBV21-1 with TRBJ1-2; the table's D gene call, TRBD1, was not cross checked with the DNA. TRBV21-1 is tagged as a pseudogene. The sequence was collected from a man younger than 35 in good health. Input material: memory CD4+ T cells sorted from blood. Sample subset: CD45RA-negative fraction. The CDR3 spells CASSVRQPKGKANGYTF. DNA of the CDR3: TGTGCCAGCAGCGTACGACAGCCCAAAGGCAAGGCGAATGGCTACACCTTC.